This T cell receptor (beta chain) was sequenced in a study of blood T cell repertoires in COVID-19. Method: immunoSEQ multiplex PCR; TCRdb's copy keeps in-frame clones and lacks some. Among approximately 120,000 clones listed, roughly 74% were seen once. The V and J ends lost 1 base and 0 bases, in that order; junction bases with no gene match: 5. CDR1 and CDR2 from the germline V gene are MGHRA and YSYEKL. CDR3 size: 17 residues. The sequenced material came from peripheral blood. The chain has TRBV4-1 and TRBJ2-5, with 10 nucleotides matching TRBD1. The sequence derives from a man aged 80 or over with COVID-19, enrolled during active disease. This chain's CDR3 is CASSQATGGTHQETQYF. The CDR3 nucleotides are TGCGCCAGCAGCCAAGCGACAGGGGGCACCCACCAAGAGACCCAGTACTTC.